Detailed here is one T cell receptor (beta chain). Germline-derived CDR1 and CDR2 are MNHNS and SASEGT. V lost 5 bases and J lost 0, with 11 bases in between. The CDR3 sequence is 15 residues long. The data stem from a study of metastatic and nonmetastatic thyroid tumors. About the research overall: Repertoire data that came from the blood and tumor or nodule tissue of malignant and benign thyroid patients were compared.

Treatment of any kind had been given to no patient before thyroid surgery. TCRdb re-called clones via MiXCR from the PCR reads. The sample holds 25,000 to 35,000 clones, 25% to 35% seen once. This receptor was identified in a female donor with papillary thyroid cancer or a benign thyroid nodule (not recorded which). Some clones in this sample may be carry-over from other donors' samples. V is TRBV6-1 and J is TRBJ1-3; no firm D call. Sequencing was performed on blood. Here the CDR3 reads CASSFGGFSGNTIYF. DNA of the CDR3: TGTGCCAGCAGTTTTGGAGGGTTCTCTGGAAACACCATATATTTT.